Following are 14 T cell receptor beta chains from one sample sequenced in a study of blood T cell repertoires in COVID-19. Measured with immunoSEQ multiplex PCR; TCRdb has only the in-frame clones, and not every one. The repertoire consists of about 250,000 clones, with about 83% occurring once and the leading ten covering roughly 5.2%. The sample consisted of peripheral blood. The receptors derive from a woman at least 80 years old with COVID-19, enrolled during active disease.

V is TRBV30 and J is TRBJ1-3; TRBD1 is a possible D gene (6 bases). The CDR3 is 13 residues long. The V and J ends lost 1 base and 4 bases respectively, with 8 bases between them. Looked up from germline, CDR1 is GTSNPN and CDR2 is SVGIG (reference sequence). As DNA, the CDR3 is TGTGCCTGGAGTGGCACAGGGGGAAACACCATATATTTT. Translated, it gives CAWSGTGGNTIYF.

This clone has just a few counts. The chain recombines TRBV2 with TRBJ1-5; TRBD1 aligns across 9 bases. Trimming removed 8 bases from V and 6 bases from J; junction bases left unmatched: 5. CDR3 length: 13 residues. The germline V gene has CDR1 SNHLY and CDR2 FYNNEI. CDR3 in amino acids: CASRQGVGQPQHF. In nucleotides, the CDR3 is TGTGCCAGCCGACAGGGGGTTGGTCAGCCCCAGCATTTT.

The chain joins TRBV27 to TRBJ1-2; D may be TRBD1 (5 bases). Germline lookup yields CDR1 MNHEY and CDR2 SMNVEV (reference sequence). The V end lost 5 bases, the J end lost 4 bases, and 14 bases lay between the germline ends. The CDR3 extends over 14 amino acids. CDR3 coding DNA: TGTGCCAGCAGTCCACCGGGGGAGACCTATGGCTACACCTTC. Residues: CASSPPGETYGYTF.

This clone has a single count. V is TRBV7-2 and J is TRBJ2-5, with a tentative D call TRBD2 (5 bases). The germline V gene encodes CDR1 SGHTA and CDR2 FQGNSA. The CDR3 extends over 13 amino acids. V lost 4 bases and J lost 7, with 13 bases in between. The CDR3 DNA sequence: TGTGCCAGCAGCTCCACTAGTGTCGGGACCCAGTACTTC. Its protein product is CASSSTSVGTQYF.

The chain couples TRBV5-1 to TRBJ1-2; 7 bases agree with TRBD1. Unmatched junction bases numbered 13, after V lost 4 bases and J lost 10 bases. The CDR3 contains 14 residues. Germline-derived CDR1 and CDR2 are SGHRS and YFSETQ. CDR3 residues: CASSHDDRVRIYTF. CDR3 coding DNA: TGCGCCAGCAGCCATGACGACAGGGTTAGAATCTACACCTTC. Combining the CDR3 with reference TRBV5-1 and TRBJ1-2 gives the whole variable domain KAGVTQTPRYLIKTRGQQVTLSCSPISGHRSVSWYQQTPGQGLQFLFEYFSETQRNKGNFPGRFSGRQFSNSRSEMNVSTLELGDSALYLCASSHDDRVRIYTFGSGTRLTVV.

The chain is built from TRBV30 and TRBJ1-1; D uncertain. Between the trimmed V and J ends, which lost 4 bases and 4 bases, there was a span of 10 bases. Germline V gene sequence: CDR1 GTSNPN, CDR2 SVGIG (reference sequence). This CDR3 has 12 residues. CDR3 nucleotide sequence: TGTGCCTGGACGGGGAGAGCCACTGAAGCTTTCTTT. This codes for CAWTGRATEAFF.

As regards this clone: This sample includes further DNA sequences coding for the same CDR3. The V gene is TRBV18, the J gene TRBJ1-4; 7 bases map to TRBD1. Germline V gene lookup returns CDR1 KGHSH and CDR2 LQKENI. This CDR3 is 14 amino acids long. The V gene end was trimmed by 6 bases and the J gene end by 7 bases; junction bases not matched to a gene: 8. CDR3 in amino acids: CASSPQGGGEKLFF. For the CDR3, the DNA is TGTGCCAGCTCGCCCCAAGGGGGCGGTGAAAAACTGTTTTTT. Using reference TRBV18 and TRBJ1-4 for the parts outside the CDR3, the full variable domain is NAGVMQNPRHLVRRRGQEARLRCSPMKGHSHVYWYRQLPEEGLKFMVYLQKENIIDESGMPKERFSAEFPKEGPSILRIQQVVRGDSAAYFCASSPQGGGEKLFFGSGTQLSVL.

The chain has TRBV11-1 and TRBJ2-5, with a tentative D call TRBD2 (6 bases). CDR1 and CDR2 from the germline V gene are SGHAT and FQDESV (reference sequence). The CDR3 is 14 residues long. The V gene lost 3 bases and the J gene lost 3 bases, with 11 bases spanning the gap. The CDR3 DNA follows: TGTGCCAGCAGCTTTGCCCCGGGGGAAGAGACCCAGTACTTC. It specifies CASSFAPGEETQYF.

The rearrangement links TRBV3-1 (or the pseudogene TRBV3-2) to TRBJ2-4; 9 nucleotides match TRBD2. Germline CDR1 reads LGHDT; CDR2 reads YNNKEL (reference sequence). CDR3 size: 12 residues. V shed 8 bases and J 9 bases; nucleotides not matched to a gene: 5. The CDR3 sequence: CASGSGGTIQYF. For the CDR3, the DNA is TGTGCCAGCGGTAGCGGGGGAACCATTCAGTACTTC.

V usage is TRBV27 and J usage is TRBJ2-1, with D perhaps matching TRBD2 (5 bases). Trimming stripped 3 bases from V and 4 bases from J, with 13 bases between. Per the germline V gene, CDR1 is MNHEY and CDR2 is SMNVEV (reference sequence). This CDR3 comprises 15 residues. CDR3 sequence (DNA): TGTGCCAGCAGTTTCGTCGGGGTGAGGTACAATGAGCAGTTCTTC. Amino acid sequence: CASSFVGVRYNEQFF.

The chain is built from TRBV7-9 and TRBJ2-3; 9 bases fit TRBD2. Unmatched junction bases numbered 5, after V lost 1 base and J lost 3 bases. This CDR3 is built from 16 residues. The germline CDR1 and CDR2 sequences are SEHNR and FQNEAQ (reference sequence). This chain's CDR3 is CASSLGSSGETDTQYF. The CDR3, as DNA: TGTGCCAGCAGCTTAGGGTCTAGCGGGGAGACAGATACGCAGTATTTT. Full variable domain (outside the CDR3, taken from reference TRBV7-9 and TRBJ2-3): DTGVSQNPRHKITKRGQNVTFRCDPISEHNRLYWYRQTLGQGPEFLTYFQNEAQLEKSRLLSDRFSAERPKGSFSTLEIQRTEQGDSAMYLCASSLGSSGETDTQYFGPGTRLTVL.

The sample holds a few counts of this clone. The CDR3 loop is CASRVPPGQAPLSGNTIYF. CDR3 in DNA: TGTGCCAGCCGAGTTCCCCCGGGACAGGCTCCTCTCTCTGGAAACACCATATATTTT. V gene TRBV19 combines with J gene TRBJ1-3; 8 bases match TRBD1. J gave up 0 bases and V 9 bases, and 19 bases lay outside the gene matches. Germline V lookup: CDR1 LNHDA, CDR2 SQIVND (reference sequence). This CDR3 spans 19 amino acids.

The V call is TRBV7-3, the J call TRBJ2-1; 8 bases match TRBD1. The V gene end was trimmed by 4 bases and the J gene end by 2 bases; junction bases not matched to a gene: 4. This CDR3 comprises 15 residues. Germline CDR1 is SGHTA and CDR2 is FQGTGA. CDR3 sequence reads: CASSSWTGTYNEQFF. DNA for the CDR3: TGTGCCAGCAGCTCCTGGACAGGGACCTACAATGAGCAGTTCTTC.

A few counts support this clone. This chain links TRBV5-5 with TRBJ2-5; possible D gene TRBD1, 6 bases. Per germline, CDR1 SGHKS and CDR2 YYEKEE (reference sequence). V was pared by 1 base and J by 2 bases, with 21 bases between. This CDR3 is 18 amino acids long. CDR3 nucleotide sequence: TGTGCCAGCAGCTTGTCAAACTTTATAGCGAGGGGGCAAGAGACCCAGTACTTC. It codes for CASSLSNFIARGQETQYF.